This TCR beta chain was recovered during a study of blood T cells in healthy people across ages. Study-wide findings and caveats: Per million T cells, TCR beta diversity dropped roughly linearly as age increased.

Alongside a J-beta primer mix, a sample-barcoded 5' primer served in a second PCR lasting 7 to 11 cycles. Sequencing yielded, for each sample, at least 2.5 million paired-end reads carrying CDR3. TCRdb re-analysed the 5' RACE reads in MiXCR, keeping a single row per CDR3 protein. The repertoire holds 1.5 million to 2 million distinct CDR3 sequences, with roughly 27% as singletons. In regard to this clonotype: Antigen unknown. The junction does not match germline at one end; this may be a read error.

This CDR3 has 14 amino acids. CDR1 SGHTA and CDR2 FQGTGA come from the germline V gene. The TCR was taken from a woman aged 25 to 39 in good health. The V gene is TRBV7-3, the J gene TRBJ2-7; tentative D call: TRBD1 (6 bases). The better agreement between TRBJ2-5 and the DNA end casts doubt on the J call. The sequencing input was blood. The CDR3 here is CVSSLGRQGETQYF. The DNA of the CDR3 is TGTGTCAGCAGCTTAGGGCGGCAGGGGGAGACCCAGTACTTC.